What follows is one TCR beta chain and its context. Antigen unknown. The sample belongs to a study of spatial heterogeneity in lung cancer. Study outcomes and limitations: Mutation counts in tumors were tracked by counts of expanded intratumoral alpha and beta TCRs.

The V end lost 5 bases, the J end lost 0 bases, and 14 bases lay between the germline ends. The CDR3 covers 17 residues. Germline CDR1 MDHEN, CDR2 SYDVKM. Time point noted: sample taken at primary tumor resection. TCRdb used MiXCR to reprocess the 5' RACE reads, holding one entry per CDR3 protein. Of about 18,000 distinct CDR3 sequences in the sample, 7.5% are singletons; the top ten hold 23%. V is TRBV28 and J is TRBJ1-6, with unresolved D. The material sequenced was lung tumor tissue, taken at surgery. This receptor was identified in a male donor with early-stage non-small cell lung cancer. The CDR3 DNA reads as TGTGCCAGCAGTCCAGCTGACCGAAGCTCCTATAATTCACCCCTCCACTTT. This gives the protein CASSPADRSSYNSPLHF.